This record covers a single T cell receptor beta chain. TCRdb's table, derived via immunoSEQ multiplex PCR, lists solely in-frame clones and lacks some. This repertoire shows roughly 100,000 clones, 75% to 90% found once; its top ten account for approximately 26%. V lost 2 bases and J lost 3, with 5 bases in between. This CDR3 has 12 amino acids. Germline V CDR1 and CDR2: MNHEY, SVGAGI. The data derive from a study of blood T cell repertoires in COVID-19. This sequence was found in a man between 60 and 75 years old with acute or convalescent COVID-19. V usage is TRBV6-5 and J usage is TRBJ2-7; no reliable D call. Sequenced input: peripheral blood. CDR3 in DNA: TGTGCCAGCAGTTACAGCCACTACGAGCAGTACGTC. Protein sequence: CASSYSHYEQYV.